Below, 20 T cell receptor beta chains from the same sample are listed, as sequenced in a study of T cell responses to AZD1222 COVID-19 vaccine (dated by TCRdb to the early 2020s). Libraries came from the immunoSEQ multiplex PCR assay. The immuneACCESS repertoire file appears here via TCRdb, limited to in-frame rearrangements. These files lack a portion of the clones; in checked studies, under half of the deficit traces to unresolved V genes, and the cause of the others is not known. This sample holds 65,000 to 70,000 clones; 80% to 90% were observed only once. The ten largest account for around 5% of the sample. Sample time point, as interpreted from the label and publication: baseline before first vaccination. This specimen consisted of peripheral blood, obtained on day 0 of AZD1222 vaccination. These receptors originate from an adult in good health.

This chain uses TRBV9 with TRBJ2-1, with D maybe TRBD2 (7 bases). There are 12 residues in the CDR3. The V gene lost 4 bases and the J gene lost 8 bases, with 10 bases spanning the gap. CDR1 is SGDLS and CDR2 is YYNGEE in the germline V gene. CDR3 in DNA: TGTGCCAGCAGCCCCGGGGGGCATGAGCAGTTCTTC. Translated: CASSPGGHEQFF.

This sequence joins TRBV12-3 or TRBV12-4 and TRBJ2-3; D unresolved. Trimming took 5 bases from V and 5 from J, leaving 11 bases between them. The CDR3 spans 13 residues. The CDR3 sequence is CASSIPSGDTQYF. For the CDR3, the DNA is TGTGCCAGCAGTATACCCTCCGGAGATACGCAGTATTTT.

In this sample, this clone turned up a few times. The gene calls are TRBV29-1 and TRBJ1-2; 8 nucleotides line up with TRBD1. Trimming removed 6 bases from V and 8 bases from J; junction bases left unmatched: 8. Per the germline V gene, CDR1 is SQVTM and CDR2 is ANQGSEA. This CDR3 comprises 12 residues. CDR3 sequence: CSVAGQGSGYTF. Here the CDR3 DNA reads TGCAGCGTCGCTGGACAGGGATCGGGCTACACCTTC.

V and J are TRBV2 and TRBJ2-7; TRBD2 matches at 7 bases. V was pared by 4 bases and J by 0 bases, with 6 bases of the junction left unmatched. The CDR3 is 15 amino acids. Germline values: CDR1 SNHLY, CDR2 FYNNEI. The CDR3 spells CASSVSGGPSYEQYF. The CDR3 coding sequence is TGTGCCAGCAGTGTTTCGGGGGGACCCTCCTACGAGCAGTACTTC.

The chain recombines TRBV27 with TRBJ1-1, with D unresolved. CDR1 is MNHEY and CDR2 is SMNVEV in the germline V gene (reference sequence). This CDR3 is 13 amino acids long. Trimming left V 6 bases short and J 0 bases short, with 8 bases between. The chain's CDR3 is CASSPTLNTEAFF. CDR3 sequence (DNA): TGTGCCAGCAGCCCCACACTGAACACTGAAGCTTTCTTT.

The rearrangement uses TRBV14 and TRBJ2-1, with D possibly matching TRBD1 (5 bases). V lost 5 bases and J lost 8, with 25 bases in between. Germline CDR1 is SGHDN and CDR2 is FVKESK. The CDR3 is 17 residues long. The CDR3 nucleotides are TGTGCCAGCAGCAGGGGTAAGACAAGGGTAATACTGGATGAGCAGTTCTTC. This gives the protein CASSRGKTRVILDEQFF. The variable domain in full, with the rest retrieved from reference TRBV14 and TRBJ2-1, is EAGVTQFPSHSVIEKGQTVTLRCDPISGHDNLYWYRRVMGKEIKFLLHFVKESKQDESGMPNNRFLAERTGGTYSTLKVQPAELEDSGVYFCASSRGKTRVILDEQFFGPGTRLTVL.

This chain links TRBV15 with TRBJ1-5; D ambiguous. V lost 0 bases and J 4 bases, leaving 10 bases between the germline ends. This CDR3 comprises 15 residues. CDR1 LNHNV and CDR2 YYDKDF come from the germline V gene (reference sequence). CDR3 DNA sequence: TGTGCCACCAGCAGAGATACCAGAACAAATCAGCCCCAGCATTTT. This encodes CATSRDTRTNQPQHF. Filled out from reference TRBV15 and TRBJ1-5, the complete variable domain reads DAMVIQNPRYQVTQFGKPVTLSCSQTLNHNVMYWYQQKSSQAPKLLFHYYDKDFNNEADTPDNFQSRRPNTSFCFLDIRSPGLGDTAMYLCATSRDTRTNQPQHFGDGTRLSIL.

This CDR3 reads CSASFRGYNEKLFF. The CDR3 DNA follows: TGCAGTGCTAGTTTCAGGGGGTATAATGAAAAACTGTTTTTT. V and J are TRBV20-1 and TRBJ1-4, with 7 bases identical to TRBD1. From germline, CDR1 is DFQATT and CDR2 SNEGSKA (reference sequence). V shed 3 bases, J shed 4 bases, and the junction held 5 bases outside the gene matches. This CDR3 region has 14 residues.

This chain's CDR3 is CASSQDRGSDQPQHF. CDR3 bases: TGTGCCAGCAGTCAAGACAGGGGATCGGATCAGCCCCAGCATTTT. This chain uses TRBV6-4 with TRBJ1-5; TRBD1 matches 8 bases. The CDR3 contains 15 residues. CDR1 MRHNA and CDR2 SNTAGT come from the germline V gene. Trimming cost V 5 bases and J 5 bases; bases outside gene matches: 8.

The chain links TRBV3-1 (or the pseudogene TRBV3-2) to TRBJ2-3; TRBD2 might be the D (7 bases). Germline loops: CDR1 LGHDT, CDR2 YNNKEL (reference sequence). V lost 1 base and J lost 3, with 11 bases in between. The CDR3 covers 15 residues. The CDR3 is CASSQAGGLTDTQYF. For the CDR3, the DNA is TGTGCCAGCAGCCAAGCGGGGGGCCTTACAGATACGCAGTATTTT.

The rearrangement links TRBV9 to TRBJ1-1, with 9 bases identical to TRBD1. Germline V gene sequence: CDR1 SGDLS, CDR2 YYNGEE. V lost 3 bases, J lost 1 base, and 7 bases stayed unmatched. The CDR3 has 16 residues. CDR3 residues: CASSARTGEGNTEAFF. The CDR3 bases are TGTGCCAGCAGCGCCCGGACAGGGGAGGGGAACACTGAAGCTTTCTTT.

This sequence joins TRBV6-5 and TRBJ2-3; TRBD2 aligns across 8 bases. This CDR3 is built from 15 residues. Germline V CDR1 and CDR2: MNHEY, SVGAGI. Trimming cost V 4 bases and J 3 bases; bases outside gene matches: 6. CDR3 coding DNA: TGTGCCAGCAGTTTCCGGGGGGGGGAGACAGATACGCAGTATTTT. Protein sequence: CASSFRGGETDTQYF.

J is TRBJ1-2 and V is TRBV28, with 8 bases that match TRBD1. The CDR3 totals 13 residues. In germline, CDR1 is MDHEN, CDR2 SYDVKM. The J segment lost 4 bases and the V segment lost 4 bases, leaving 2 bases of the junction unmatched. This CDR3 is CASSSGQGYGYTF. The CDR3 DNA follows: TGTGCCAGCAGTTCCGGACAGGGCTATGGCTACACCTTC.

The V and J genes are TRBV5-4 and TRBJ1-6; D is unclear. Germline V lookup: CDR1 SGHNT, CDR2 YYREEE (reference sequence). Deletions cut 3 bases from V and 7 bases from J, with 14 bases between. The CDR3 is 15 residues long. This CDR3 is CASSSALSLNSPLHF. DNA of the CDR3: TGTGCCAGCAGCTCGGCGTTGTCTTTGAATTCACCCCTCCACTTT.

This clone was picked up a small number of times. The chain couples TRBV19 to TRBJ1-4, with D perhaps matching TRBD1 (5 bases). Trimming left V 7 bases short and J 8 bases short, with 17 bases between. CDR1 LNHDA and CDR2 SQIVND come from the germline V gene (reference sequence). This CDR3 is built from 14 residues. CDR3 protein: CASTSPGAGEKLFF. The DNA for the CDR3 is TGTGCCAGTACCTCGCCCGGGGCCGGGGAAAAACTGTTTTTT.

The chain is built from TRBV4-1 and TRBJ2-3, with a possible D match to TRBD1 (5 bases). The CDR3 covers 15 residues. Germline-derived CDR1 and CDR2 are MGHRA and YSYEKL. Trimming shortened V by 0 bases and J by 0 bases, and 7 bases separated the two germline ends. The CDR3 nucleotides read TGCGCCAGCAGCCAAGATTACAGGAGCACAGATACGCAGTATTTT. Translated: CASSQDYRSTDTQYF.

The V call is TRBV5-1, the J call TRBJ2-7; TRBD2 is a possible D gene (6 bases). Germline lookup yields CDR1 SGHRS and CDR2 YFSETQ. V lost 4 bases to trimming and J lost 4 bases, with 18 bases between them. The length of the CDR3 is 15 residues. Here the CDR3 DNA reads TGCGCCAGCAGCGATAGGACATCGCGGGGATACGAGCAGTACTTC. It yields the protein CASSDRTSRGYEQYF.

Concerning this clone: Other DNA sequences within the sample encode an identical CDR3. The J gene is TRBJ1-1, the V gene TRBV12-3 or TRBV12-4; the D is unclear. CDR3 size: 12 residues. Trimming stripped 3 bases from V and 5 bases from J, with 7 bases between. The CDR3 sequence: CASSLRRTEAFF. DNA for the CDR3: TGTGCCAGCAGTTTGAGGAGAACTGAAGCTTTCTTT.

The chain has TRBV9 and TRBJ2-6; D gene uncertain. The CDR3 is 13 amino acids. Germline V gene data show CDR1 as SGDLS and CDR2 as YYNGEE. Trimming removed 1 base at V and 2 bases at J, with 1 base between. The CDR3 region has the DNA TGTGCCAGCAGCGTAACTGGGGCCAACGTCCTGACTTTC. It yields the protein CASSVTGANVLTF.

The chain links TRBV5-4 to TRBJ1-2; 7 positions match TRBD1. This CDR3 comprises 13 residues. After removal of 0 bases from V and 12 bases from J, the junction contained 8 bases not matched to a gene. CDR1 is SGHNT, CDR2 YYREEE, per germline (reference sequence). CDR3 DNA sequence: TGTGCCAGCAGCTTGGGCCCCGACAGGGCGGACACCTTC. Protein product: CASSLGPDRADTF.